Below are 11 T cell receptor beta chains sequenced from a single sample in a study of Tregs in tolerant kidney transplant recipients. These receptors are not linked to any known antigen. Profiling relied on immunoSEQ multiplex PCR, and the TCRdb table lists in-frame clones only, not all of them. The repertoire holds roughly 19,000 clones, about two thirds seen once, with about 3.5% in the top ten. Material: Tregs from blood cultured with allogeneic cells. The receptors derive from a human donor in good health.

This clone occurred a few times. This CDR3 is CASRNSGRFVNEQFF. The CDR3 region has the DNA TGTGCCAGCAGGAATAGCGGGAGGTTCGTAAATGAGCAGTTCTTC. The chain uses TRBV6-6 and TRBJ2-1; 10 nucleotides align to TRBD2. With V trimmed by 6 bases and J by 7 bases, 9 bases remained unmatched. CDR1 and CDR2 from the germline V gene are MNHNY and SVGAGI (reference sequence). This CDR3 region has 15 residues.

The rearrangement uses TRBV6-1 and TRBJ1-1; D ambiguous. CDR3 size: 10 residues. Per germline, CDR1 MNHNS and CDR2 SASEGT. The V end was cut by 2 bases, the J end by 10 bases, with 5 bases between. The CDR3 here is CASSELPAFF. The CDR3 coding sequence is TGTGCCAGCAGTGAACTTCCAGCTTTCTTT.

V gene TRBV7-9 combines with J gene TRBJ1-5; D uncertain. CDR1 is SEHNR, CDR2 FQNEAQ, per germline (reference sequence). This CDR3 spans 12 amino acids. V was clipped by 5 bases and J by 6 bases, with 8 bases between them. For the CDR3, the DNA is TGTGCCAGCAGCGCGGACGGTCAGCCCCAGCATTTT. This codes for CASSADGQPQHF.

This clone was seen a single time. V gene TRBV6-6 combines with J gene TRBJ1-5; D ambiguous. Germline V gives CDR1 MNHNY, CDR2 SVGAGI (reference sequence). The V gene lost 5 bases and the J gene lost 0 bases, with 11 bases spanning the gap. CDR3 length: 15 residues. CDR3 DNA: TGTGCCAGCAGTCAAGACGGTAATAGCAATCAGCCCCAGCATTTT. It specifies CASSQDGNSNQPQHF.

The chain couples TRBV7-2 to TRBJ1-2; D is unresolved. Germline V CDR1 and CDR2: SGHTA, FQGNSA. Trimming removed 4 bases at V and 4 bases at J, with 22 bases between. This CDR3 spans 17 amino acids. The CDR3 DNA sequence: TGTGCCAGCAGCTCGCTCCCCTCAACAGTGCACAGCTATGGCTACACCTTC. Translated, it gives CASSSLPSTVHSYGYTF.

The chain employs TRBV30 and TRBJ1-2; unclear D gene. V gave up 5 bases and J gave up 5 bases, with 9 bases separating them. The CDR3 spans 11 residues. Germline V gene sequence: CDR1 GTSNPN, CDR2 SVGIG (reference sequence). The CDR3 spells CAWGRLYGYTF. The CDR3 DNA sequence: TGTGCCTGGGGACGGTTGTATGGCTACACCTTC. The whole variable domain, filled in from reference TRBV30 and TRBJ1-2, reads SQTIHQWPATLVQPVGSPLSLECTVEGTSNPNLYWYRQAAGRGLQLLFYSVGIGQISSEVPQNLSASRPQDRQFILSSKKLLLSDSGFYLCAWGRLYGYTFGSGTRLTVV.

The gene calls are TRBV6-5 and TRBJ2-1; no reliable D call. The CDR3 length is 11 residues. Germline V gene sequence: CDR1 MNHEY, CDR2 SVGAGI. V lost 5 bases, J lost 8 bases, and 7 bases lay in between. CDR3: CASSEVYEQFF. CDR3 sequence (DNA): TGTGCCAGCAGTGAAGTCTATGAGCAGTTCTTC.

This CDR3 reads CTSSQSSPLHF. The CDR3 DNA is TGCACCAGCAGCCAGTCTTCACCCCTCCACTTT. The V gene is TRBV1, the J gene TRBJ1-6. TRBV1 is listed as a pseudogene. The CDR3 has 11 amino acids.

The rearrangement joins TRBV29-1 to TRBJ2-2; D is undetermined. V lost 4 bases and J 3 bases, leaving 18 bases between the germline ends. CDR1 SQVTM and CDR2 ANQGSEA come from the germline V gene. The CDR3 totals 16 residues. CDR3 protein: CSVAGRPTTHTGELFF. The CDR3 bases are TGCAGCGTTGCGGGCCGACCCACAACTCACACCGGGGAGCTGTTTTTT.

There are a few counts of this clone. The genes are TRBV5-4 and TRBJ1-1; D perhaps matches TRBD1 (6 bases). From germline, CDR1 is SGHNT and CDR2 YYREEE (reference sequence). V dropped 0 bases and J dropped 8 bases, with 17 bases sitting between them. There are 15 residues in the CDR3. CDR3 protein: CASSLGTALLGEAFF. CDR3 nucleotide sequence: TGTGCCAGCAGCTTGGGGACAGCCCTTTTAGGAGAAGCTTTCTTT.

This chain connects TRBV19 to TRBJ2-2, with 9 bases that match TRBD2. Germline V gene sequence: CDR1 LNHDA, CDR2 SQIVND (reference sequence). The CDR3 extends over 15 amino acids. J was trimmed by 6 bases and V by 3 bases; bases with no gene match: 5. The CDR3 nucleotides are TGTGCCAGTAGTATTGCGGGCGGGAGGGCCGGGGAGCTGTTTTTT. The encoded protein is CASSIAGGRAGELFF.